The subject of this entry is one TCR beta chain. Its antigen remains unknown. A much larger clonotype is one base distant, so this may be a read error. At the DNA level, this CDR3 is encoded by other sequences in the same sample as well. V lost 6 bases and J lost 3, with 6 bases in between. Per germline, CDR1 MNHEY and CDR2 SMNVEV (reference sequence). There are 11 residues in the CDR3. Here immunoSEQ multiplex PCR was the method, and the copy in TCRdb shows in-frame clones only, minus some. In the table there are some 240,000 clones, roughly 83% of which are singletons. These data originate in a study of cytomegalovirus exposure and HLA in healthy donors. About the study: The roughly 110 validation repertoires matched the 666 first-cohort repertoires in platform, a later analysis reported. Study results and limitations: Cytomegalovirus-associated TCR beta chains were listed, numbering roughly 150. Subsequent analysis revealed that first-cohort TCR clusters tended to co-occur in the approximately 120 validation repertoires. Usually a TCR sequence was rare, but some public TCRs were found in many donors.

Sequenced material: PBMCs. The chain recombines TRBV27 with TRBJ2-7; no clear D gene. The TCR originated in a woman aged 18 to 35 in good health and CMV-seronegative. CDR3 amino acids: CASSLGYEQYF. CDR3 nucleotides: TGTGCCAGCAGCTTAGGCTACGAGCAGTACTTC.